This T cell receptor beta chain emerged from a study of cytomegalovirus exposure and HLA in healthy donors. The PCR employed 60 Vbeta primers together with 13 Jbeta primers. TCRdb's table, derived via immunoSEQ multiplex PCR, lists solely in-frame clones and lacks some. Of about 220,000 clones detected, around 76% appear once; the ten largest clones hold 5% to 6%. The CDR3 has 16 amino acids. J gave up 2 bases and V 2 bases, and 6 bases lay outside the gene matches. CDR1 and CDR2 (germline): LNHNV, YYDKDF (reference sequence). The chain carries TRBV15 and TRBJ2-3; the match to TRBD2 covers 8 bases. The origin of this receptor is a woman in her thirties or forties in good health and CMV-seropositive. Sequencing was done on a sample of PBMCs. The CDR3 DNA reads as TGTGCCACCAGCAGACGGAGCGGGAGATACACAGATACGCAGTATTTT. Translation: CATSRRSGRYTDTQYF. The full variable domain, its missing parts supplied by reference TRBV15 and TRBJ2-3, is DAMVIQNPRYQVTQFGKPVTLSCSQTLNHNVMYWYQQKSSQAPKLLFHYYDKDFNNEADTPDNFQSRRPNTSFCFLDIRSPGLGDTAMYLCATSRRSGRYTDTQYFGPGTRLTVL.